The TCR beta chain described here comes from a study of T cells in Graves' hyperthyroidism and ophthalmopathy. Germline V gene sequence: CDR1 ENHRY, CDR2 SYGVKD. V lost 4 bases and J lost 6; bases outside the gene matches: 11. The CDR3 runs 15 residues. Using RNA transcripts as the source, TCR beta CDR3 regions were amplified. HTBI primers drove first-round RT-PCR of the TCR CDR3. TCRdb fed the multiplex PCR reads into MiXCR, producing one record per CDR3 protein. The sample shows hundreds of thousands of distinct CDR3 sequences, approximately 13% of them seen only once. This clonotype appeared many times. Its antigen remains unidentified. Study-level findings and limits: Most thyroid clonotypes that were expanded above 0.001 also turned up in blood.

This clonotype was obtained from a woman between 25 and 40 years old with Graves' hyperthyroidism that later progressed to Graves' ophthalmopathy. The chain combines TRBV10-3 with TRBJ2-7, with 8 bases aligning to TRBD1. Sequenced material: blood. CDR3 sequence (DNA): TGTGCCATCAGTGCCCCCGGACAGGGTGCAGGCGAGCAGTACTTC. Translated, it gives CAISAPGQGAGEQYF.